This T cell receptor beta chain came from a study of blood T cell repertoires in COVID-19. Libraries were prepared by immunoSEQ multiplex PCR; TCRdb keeps only in-frame clonotypes and omits some of them. The sample lists some 140,000 clones; roughly four fifths were seen once. Either two negative PCRs, clearance, or symptom resolution qualified Cohort 3 donors as recovered. V shed 5 bases and J shed 1 base, with 8 bases lying between them. The CDR3 runs 14 residues. Germline CDR1 is SGHVS and CDR2 is FNYEAQ. Sequencing was done on a sample of PBMCs or T cells enriched from blood (not recorded which). This clonotype was obtained from a man between 45 and 60 years old who had recovered from COVID-19. The chain carries TRBV7-6 and TRBJ2-2; D call uncertain. The CDR3, as DNA: TGTGCCAGCAGCCCTCAGGAGAACACCGGGGAGCTGTTTTTT. Translation: CASSPQENTGELFF.